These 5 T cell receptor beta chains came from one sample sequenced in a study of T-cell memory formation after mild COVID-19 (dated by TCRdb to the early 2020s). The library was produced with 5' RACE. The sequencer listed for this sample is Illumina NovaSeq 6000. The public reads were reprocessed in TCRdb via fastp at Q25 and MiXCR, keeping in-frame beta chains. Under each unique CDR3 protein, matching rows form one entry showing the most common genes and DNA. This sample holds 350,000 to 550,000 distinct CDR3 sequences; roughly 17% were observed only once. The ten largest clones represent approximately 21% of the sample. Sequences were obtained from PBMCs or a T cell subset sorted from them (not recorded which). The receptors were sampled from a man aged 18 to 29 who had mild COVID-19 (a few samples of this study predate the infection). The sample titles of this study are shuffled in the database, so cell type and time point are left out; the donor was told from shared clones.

CDR3 coding DNA: TGTGCCAGCAGCCCCCACTGGACTAGCACAGATACGCAGTATTTT. Translating it yields CASSPHWTSTDTQYF. The chain recombines TRBV7-3 with TRBJ2-3, with D possibly being TRBD2 (5 bases). V lost 5 bases to trimming and J lost 0 bases, with 12 bases between them. This CDR3 has 15 amino acids. CDR1 and CDR2 from the germline V gene are SGHTA and FQGTGA.

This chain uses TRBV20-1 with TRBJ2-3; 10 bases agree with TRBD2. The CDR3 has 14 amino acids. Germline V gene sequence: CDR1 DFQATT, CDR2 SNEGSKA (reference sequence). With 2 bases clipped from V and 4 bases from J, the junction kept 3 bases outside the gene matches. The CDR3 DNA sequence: TGCAGTGCTAGATTTAGCGGGGGGCCAGATACGCAGTATTTT. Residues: CSARFSGGPDTQYF.

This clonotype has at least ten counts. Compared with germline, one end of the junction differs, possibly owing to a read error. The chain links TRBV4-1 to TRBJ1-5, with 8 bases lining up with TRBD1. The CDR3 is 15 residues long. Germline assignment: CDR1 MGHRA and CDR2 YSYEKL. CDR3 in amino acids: CASSQDRGSNQPQHF. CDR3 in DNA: TGTGCCAGCTCACAAGACAGGGGAAGCAATCAGCCCCAGCATTTT.

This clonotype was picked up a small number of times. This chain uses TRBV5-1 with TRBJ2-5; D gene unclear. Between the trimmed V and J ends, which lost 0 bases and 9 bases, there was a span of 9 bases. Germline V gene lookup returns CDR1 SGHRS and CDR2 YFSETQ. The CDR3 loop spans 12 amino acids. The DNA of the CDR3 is TGCGCCAGCAGCTTGGCCAAAGAACCCCAGTACTTC. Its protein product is CASSLAKEPQYF.

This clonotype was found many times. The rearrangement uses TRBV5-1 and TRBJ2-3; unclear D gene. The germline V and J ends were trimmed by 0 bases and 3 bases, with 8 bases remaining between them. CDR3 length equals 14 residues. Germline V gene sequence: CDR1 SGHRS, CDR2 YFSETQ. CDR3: CASSLEGLTDTQYF. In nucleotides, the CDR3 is TGCGCCAGCAGCTTGGAGGGATTAACAGATACGCAGTATTTT.